The 22 T cell receptor beta chains below all came from one sample that was sequenced in a study of blood T cells in healthy people across ages. The authors ran a second PCR of about 7 to 11 cycles using a sample-barcoded 5' primer and a J-beta primer mix. TCRdb fed the 5' RACE reads into MiXCR, producing one record per CDR3 protein. The profile shows about 760,000 distinct CDR3 sequences, 45% to 70% of them singletons. The sequenced sample consisted of blood. Every receptor here comes from a man aged 35 to 55 in good health.

The chain carries TRBV9 and TRBJ2-3; possibly TRBD1 or TRBD2 for D (7 bases each). CDR1 is SGDLS, CDR2 YYNGEE, per germline. V lost 7 bases and J lost 7, with 16 bases in between. The CDR3 covers 13 residues. DNA for the CDR3: TGTGCCAGCGGGGACAGCGGGACAAATACGCAGTATTTT. Protein: CASGDSGTNTQYF. Combining the CDR3 with reference TRBV9 and TRBJ2-3 gives the whole variable domain DSGVTQTPKHLITATGQRVTLRCSPRSGDLSVYWYQQSLDQGLQFLIQYYNGEERAKGNILERFSAQQFPDLHSELNLSSLELGDSALYFCASGDSGTNTQYFGPGTRLTVL.

The rearrangement links TRBV6-5 to TRBJ2-2; maybe TRBD1 (6 bases). Looked up from germline, CDR1 is MNHEY and CDR2 is SVGAGI. Trimming pared 1 base from V and 1 base from J, leaving 13 bases between. The CDR3 totals 17 residues. The CDR3 DNA reads TGTGCCAGCAGTTACTTGCCCAGGACAGTGAACACCGGGGAGCTGTTTTTT. It specifies CASSYLPRTVNTGELFF.

The chain recombines TRBV15 with TRBJ2-1; 11 positions match TRBD1. V lost 5 bases to trimming and J lost 4 bases; unmatched junction nucleotides: 4. The CDR3 extends over 15 amino acids. Germline CDR1 reads LNHNV; CDR2 reads YYDKDF (reference sequence). CDR3 DNA: TGTGCCACCAGCGACCGGGACAGGGGGTACAATGAGCAGTTCTTC. The encoded protein is CATSDRDRGYNEQFF.

The V gene is TRBV4-3, the J gene TRBJ2-1; unclear D gene. The CDR3 has 13 residues. Deletions cut 2 bases from V and 6 bases from J, with 8 bases between. The germline V gene has CDR1 LGHNA and CDR2 YSLEER. CDR3 in amino acids: CASSQRGGNEQFF. As DNA, the CDR3 is TGCGCCAGCAGCCAACGAGGCGGCAATGAGCAGTTCTTC.

The V and J genes are TRBV24-1 and TRBJ2-2; 10 bases match TRBD1. CDR1 and CDR2 from the germline V gene are KGHDR and SFDVKD. The CDR3 is made up of 15 amino acids. Trimming at V came to 6 bases and at J to 4 bases, leaving 4 bases not matched to a gene. CDR3 in amino acids: CATSRGTGVTGELFF. CDR3 in DNA: TGTGCCACCAGTAGGGGGACAGGGGTCACCGGGGAGCTGTTTTTT.

The chain uses TRBV10-3 and TRBJ2-7, with TRBD1 as a possible D gene (7 bases). The length of the CDR3 is 15 residues. The germline V and J ends were trimmed by 2 bases and 3 bases, with 14 bases remaining between them. The germline CDR1 and CDR2 sequences are ENHRY and SYGVKD. DNA for the CDR3: TGTGCCATCAGTGAGGGGGGGACAGTAGTCTACGAGCAGTACTTC. Amino acid sequence: CAISEGGTVVYEQYF.

In the case of this clonotype: A read error may account for a junction end that differs from germline. The rearrangement joins TRBV7-9 to TRBJ2-3, with D perhaps TRBD1 or TRBD2 (6 bases each). CDR3 length: 13 residues. Germline values: CDR1 SEHNR, CDR2 FQNEAQ (reference sequence). CDR3 region: CATIPGATDTQYF. In DNA, the CDR3 is TGCGCCACGATCCCGGGGGCGACAGATACGCAGTATTTT. Full variable domain (outside the CDR3, taken from reference TRBV7-9 and TRBJ2-3): DTGVSQNPRHKITKRGQNVTFRCDPISEHNRLYWYRQTLGQGPEFLTYFQNEAQLEKSRLLSDRFSAERPKGSFSTLEIQRTEQGDSAMYLCATIPGATDTQYFGPGTRLTVL.

V gene TRBV28 combines with J gene TRBJ2-1; D may be TRBD2 (5 bases). The CDR3 has 12 residues. Trimming left V 4 bases short and J 15 bases short, with 16 bases between. Germline lookup yields CDR1 MDHEN and CDR2 SYDVKM. For the CDR3, the DNA is TGTGCCAGCAGTTCCGTTCTAGCTAAAGCGTTCTTC. This sequence encodes CASSSVLAKAFF.

The chain carries TRBV11-2 and TRBJ2-7; no definite D call. The assigned J gene may be wrong: the sequence end matches TRBJ2-5 better. Germline CDR1 reads SGHAT; CDR2 reads FQNNGV. The CDR3 covers 15 residues. The CDR3 coding sequence is TGTGCCAGCAGCTTAACGAGCCAGGCCGGGGAGACCCAGTACTTC. This translates into CASSLTSQAGETQYF.

The genes are TRBV12-3 or TRBV12-4 and TRBJ2-1, with 14 positions matching TRBD2. V lost 6 bases, J lost 7 bases, and 5 bases stayed unmatched. The CDR3 is 15 residues long. CDR3 amino acids: CASRRTSGGYNEQFF. CDR3 bases: TGTGCCAGCAGAAGGACTAGCGGGGGGTATAATGAGCAGTTCTTC.

In nucleotides, the CDR3 is TGTGCCATCTCCGACTATCCCACAGATACGCAGTATTTT. It codes for CAISDYPTDTQYF. The chain carries TRBV10-3 and TRBJ2-3, with a possible D match to TRBD2 (5 bases). The CDR3 loop spans 13 amino acids. Germline V gives CDR1 ENHRY, CDR2 SYGVKD. Between the trimmed V and J ends, which lost 8 bases and 2 bases, there was a span of 11 bases.

The rearrangement joins TRBV28 to TRBJ1-1, with D perhaps matching TRBD1 (5 bases). The CDR3 contains 17 residues. Germline lookup yields CDR1 MDHEN and CDR2 SYDVKM. With 4 bases removed from V and 6 bases from J, the gap between germline ends came to 24 bases. DNA of the CDR3: TGTGCCAGCAGTTCCCTAGGTGAGGGGCGAGGTTTTTCTGAAGCTTTCTTT. This codes for CASSSLGEGRGFSEAFF.

This clonotype was seen only a few times. The chain has TRBV7-9 and TRBJ2-7; TRBD1 is a possible D gene (6 bases). The CDR3 runs to 15 residues. The germline V gene has CDR1 SEHNR and CDR2 FQNEAQ (reference sequence). V lost 1 base and J lost 0, with 10 bases in between. In DNA form, the CDR3 reads TGTGCCAGCAGCTTAGGGGGGCAGATCTCCTACGAGCAGTACTTC. Encoded protein: CASSLGGQISYEQYF.

The rearrangement uses TRBV4-1 and TRBJ2-1; 7 bases map to TRBD1. V lost 3 bases to trimming and J lost 7 bases; unmatched junction nucleotides: 6. This CDR3 is 14 amino acids long. The germline V gene encodes CDR1 MGHRA and CDR2 YSYEKL. The chain's CDR3 is CASSQVQGLNEQFF. DNA of the CDR3: TGCGCCAGCAGCCAGGTACAGGGGTTGAATGAGCAGTTCTTC.

The table lists this clonotype with many counts. The chain employs TRBV29-1 and TRBJ2-5; weak D call: TRBD1 (6 bases). CDR1 SQVTM and CDR2 ANQGSEA come from the germline V gene. The CDR3 spans 14 residues. V lost 4 bases and J 1 base, leaving 13 bases between the germline ends. CDR3 in DNA: TGCAGCGTTGCGCCAGGGGTCTCCCAAGAGACCCAGTACTTC. As protein: CSVAPGVSQETQYF. Filled out from reference TRBV29-1 and TRBJ2-5, the complete variable domain reads SAVISQKPSRDICQRGTSLTIQCQVDSQVTMMFWYRQQPGQSLTLIATANQGSEATYESGFVIDKFPISRPNLTFSTLTVSNMSPEDSSIYLCSVAPGVSQETQYFGPGTRLLVL.

This clonotype showed up just a few times. J is TRBJ2-6 and V is TRBV28; D ambiguous. Trimming took 8 bases from V and 1 from J, leaving 6 bases between them. This CDR3 region has 13 residues. Germline V gene data show CDR1 as MDHEN and CDR2 as SYDVKM. CDR3 residues: CASFKSGANVLTF. CDR3 DNA: TGTGCCAGCTTTAAGTCTGGGGCCAACGTCCTGACTTTC.

The chain combines TRBV24-1 with TRBJ2-1; 8 nucleotides align to TRBD1. The CDR3 contains 14 residues. V gave up 5 bases and J gave up 10 bases; unmatched junction bases: 9. Germline-derived CDR1 and CDR2 are KGHDR and SFDVKD. CDR3 amino acids: CATSARTGSNEQFF. The CDR3, as DNA: TGTGCCACCAGTGCCCGGACAGGGTCAAACGAGCAGTTCTTC.

This clonotype came up a few times. The genes are TRBV12-3 or TRBV12-4 and TRBJ2-7; D perhaps matches TRBD1 (5 bases). Trimming took 4 bases from V and 7 from J, leaving 17 bases between them. This CDR3 contains 14 residues. The CDR3 region is CASSYPGRPGEQYF. The CDR3 nucleotides read TGTGCCAGCAGTTACCCCGGACGTCCAGGGGAGCAGTACTTC.

This clonotype was detected a few times. The chain is built from TRBV12-3 or TRBV12-4 and TRBJ1-5, with no clear D. Trimming shortened V by 2 bases and J by 6 bases, and 8 bases separated the two germline ends. The CDR3 has 13 residues. The DNA of the CDR3 is TGTGCCAGCAGTTTATCCCAAACTCAGCCCCAGCATTTT. This gives the protein CASSLSQTQPQHF.

This clonotype has a single count. CDR3 DNA sequence: TGTGCCAGCAGTCCGACCGGGGTTTCTGTTTTGTATTTT. Translated: CASSPTGVSVLYF. The V call is TRBV28, the J call TRBJ2-3; tentative D call: TRBD2 (5 bases). The V and J ends lost 5 bases and 14 bases respectively, with 20 bases between them. Germline loops: CDR1 MDHEN, CDR2 SYDVKM. CDR3 length: 13 amino acids. The full variable domain, its missing parts supplied by reference TRBV28 and TRBJ2-3, is DVKVTQSSRYLVKRTGEKVFLECVQDMDHENMFWYRQDPGLGLRLIYFSYDVKMKEKGDIPEGYSVSREKKERFSLILESASTNQTSMYLCASSPTGVSVLYFGPGTRLTVL.

The chain recombines TRBV2 with TRBJ2-2, with unresolved D. The CDR3 is 15 residues long. With 7 bases removed from V and 0 bases from J, the gap between germline ends came to 12 bases. From germline, CDR1 is SNHLY and CDR2 FYNNEI. The CDR3 coding sequence is TGTGCCAGCAAATCCGTTCTGGCGAACACCGGGGAGCTGTTTTTT. As protein: CASKSVLANTGELFF.

This chain joins TRBV12-3 or TRBV12-4 and TRBJ1-6, with 10 positions matching TRBD1. Trimming at V came to 4 bases and at J to 0 bases, leaving 15 bases not matched to a gene. CDR3 size: 21 residues. The CDR3 sequence: CASSSSTGGEFWFSYNSPLHF. The CDR3 region has the DNA TGTGCCAGCAGTTCCTCGACAGGGGGCGAGTTTTGGTTCTCCTATAATTCACCCCTCCACTTT.